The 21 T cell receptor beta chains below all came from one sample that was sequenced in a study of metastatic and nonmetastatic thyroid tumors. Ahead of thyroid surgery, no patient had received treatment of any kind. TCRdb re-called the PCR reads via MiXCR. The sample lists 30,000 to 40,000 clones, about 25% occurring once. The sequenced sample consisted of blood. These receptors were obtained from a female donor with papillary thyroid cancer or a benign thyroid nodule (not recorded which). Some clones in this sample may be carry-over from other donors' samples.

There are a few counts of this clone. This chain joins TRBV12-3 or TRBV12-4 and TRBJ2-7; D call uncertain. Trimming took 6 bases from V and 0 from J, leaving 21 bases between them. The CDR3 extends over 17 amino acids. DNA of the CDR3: TGTGCCAGCAGCCCTGCCAAGCTCTCAGCGAGCTCCTACGAGCAGTACTTC. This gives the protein CASSPAKLSASSYEQYF.

DNA of the CDR3: TGTGCCAGCAGGGCCGGGACAGGGGTCGGAAACACCATATATTTT. Its protein product is CASRAGTGVGNTIYF. The chain employs TRBV2 and TRBJ1-3; 10 nucleotides line up with TRBD1. Germline CDR1 and CDR2: SNHLY and FYNNEI. V shed 6 bases, J shed 4 bases, and the junction held 6 bases outside the gene matches. The CDR3 consists of 15 residues.

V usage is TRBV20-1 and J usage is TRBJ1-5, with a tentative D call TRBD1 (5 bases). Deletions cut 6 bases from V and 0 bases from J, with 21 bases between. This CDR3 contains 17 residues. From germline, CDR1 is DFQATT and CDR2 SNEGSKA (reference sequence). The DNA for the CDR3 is TGCAGTGCACTGGGGGTTTTGGAGGATTATAGCAATCAGCCCCAGCATTTT. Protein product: CSALGVLEDYSNQPQHF.

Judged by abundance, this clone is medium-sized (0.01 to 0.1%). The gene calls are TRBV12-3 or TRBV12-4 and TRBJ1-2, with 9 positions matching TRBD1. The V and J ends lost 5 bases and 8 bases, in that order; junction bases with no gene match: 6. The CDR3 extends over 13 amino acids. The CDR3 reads CASSPGQGIGYTF. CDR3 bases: TGTGCCAGCAGTCCGGGACAGGGTATAGGCTACACCTTC.

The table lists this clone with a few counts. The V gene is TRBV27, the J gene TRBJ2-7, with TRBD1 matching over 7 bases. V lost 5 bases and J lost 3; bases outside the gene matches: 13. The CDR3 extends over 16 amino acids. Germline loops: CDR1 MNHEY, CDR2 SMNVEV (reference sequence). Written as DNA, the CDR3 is TGTGCCAGCAGTCCGCCCCCCGGGACAGCCGGCTACGAGCAGTACTTC. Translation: CASSPPPGTAGYEQYF.

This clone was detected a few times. For the CDR3, the DNA is TGTGCCAGCAGTGAAAGGACAGCGAGCTATGGCTACACCTTC. Its translation: CASSERTASYGYTF. The J gene is TRBJ1-2, the V gene TRBV6-1; a possible D gene is TRBD1 (6 bases). Trimming took off 2 bases at V and 4 bases at J, with 11 bases between the two ends. Germline V CDR1 and CDR2: MNHNS, SASEGT. The CDR3 has 14 residues.

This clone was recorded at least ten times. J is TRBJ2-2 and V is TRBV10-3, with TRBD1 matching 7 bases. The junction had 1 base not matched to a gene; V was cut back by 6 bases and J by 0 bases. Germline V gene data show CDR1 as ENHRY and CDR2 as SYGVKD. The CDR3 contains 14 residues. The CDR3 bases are TGTGCCATCAGGGGGACAGCGAACACCGGGGAGCTGTTTTTT. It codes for CAIRGTANTGELFF.

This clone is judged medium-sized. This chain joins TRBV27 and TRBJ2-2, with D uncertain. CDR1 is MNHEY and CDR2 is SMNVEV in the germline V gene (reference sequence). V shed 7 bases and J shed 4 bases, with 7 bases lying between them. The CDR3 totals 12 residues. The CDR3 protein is CASKSATGELFF. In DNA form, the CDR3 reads TGTGCCAGCAAAAGTGCCACCGGGGAGCTGTTTTTT.

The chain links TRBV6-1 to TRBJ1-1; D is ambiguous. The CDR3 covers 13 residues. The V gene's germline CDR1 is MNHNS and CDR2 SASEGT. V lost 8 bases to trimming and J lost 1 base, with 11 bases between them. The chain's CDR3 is CASAKVENTEAFF. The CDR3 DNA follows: TGTGCCAGCGCCAAGGTGGAGAACACTGAAGCTTTCTTT.

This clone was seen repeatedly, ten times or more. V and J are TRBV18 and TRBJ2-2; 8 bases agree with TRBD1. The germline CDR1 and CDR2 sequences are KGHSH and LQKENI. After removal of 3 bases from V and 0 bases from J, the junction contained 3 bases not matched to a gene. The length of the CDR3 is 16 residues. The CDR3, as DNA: TGTGCCAGCTCACCCAGGACAGGGACGAACACCGGGGAGCTGTTTTTT. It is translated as CASSPRTGTNTGELFF.

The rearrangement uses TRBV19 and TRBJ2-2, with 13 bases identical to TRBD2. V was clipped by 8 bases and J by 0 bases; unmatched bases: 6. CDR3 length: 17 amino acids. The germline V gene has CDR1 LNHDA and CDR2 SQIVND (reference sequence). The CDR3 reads CASGRTSGRSNTGELFF. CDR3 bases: TGTGCCAGTGGCAGGACTAGCGGGAGATCGAACACCGGGGAGCTGTTTTTT.

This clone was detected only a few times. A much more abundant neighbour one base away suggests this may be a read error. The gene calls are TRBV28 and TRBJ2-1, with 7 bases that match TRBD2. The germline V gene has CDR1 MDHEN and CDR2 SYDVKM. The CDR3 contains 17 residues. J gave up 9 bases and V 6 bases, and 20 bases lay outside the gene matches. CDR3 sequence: CASRTRFSGYFLIEQFF. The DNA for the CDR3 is TGTGCCAGCAGGACTCGGTTTAGCGGGTACTTTTTAATTGAGCAGTTCTTC.

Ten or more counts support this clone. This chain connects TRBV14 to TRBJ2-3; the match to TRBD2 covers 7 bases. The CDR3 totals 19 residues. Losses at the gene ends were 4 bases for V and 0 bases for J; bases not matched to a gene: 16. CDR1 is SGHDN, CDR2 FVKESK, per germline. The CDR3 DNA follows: TGTGCCAGCAGCCCCCCTTTGTCGGGGGGAATTGCTAGCACAGATACGCAGTATTTT. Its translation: CASSPPLSGGIASTDTQYF. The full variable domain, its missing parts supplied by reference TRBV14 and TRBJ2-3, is EAGVTQFPSHSVIEKGQTVTLRCDPISGHDNLYWYRRVMGKEIKFLLHFVKESKQDESGMPNNRFLAERTGGTYSTLKVQPAELEDSGVYFCASSPPLSGGIASTDTQYFGPGTRLTVL.

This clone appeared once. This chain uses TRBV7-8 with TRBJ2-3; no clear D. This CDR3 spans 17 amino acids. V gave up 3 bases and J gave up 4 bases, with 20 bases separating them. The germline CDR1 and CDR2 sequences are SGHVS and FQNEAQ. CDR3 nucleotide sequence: TGTGCCAGCAGCTTCGTTGGAAGGGCCTCGAAAGCAGATACGCAGTATTTT. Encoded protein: CASSFVGRASKADTQYF.

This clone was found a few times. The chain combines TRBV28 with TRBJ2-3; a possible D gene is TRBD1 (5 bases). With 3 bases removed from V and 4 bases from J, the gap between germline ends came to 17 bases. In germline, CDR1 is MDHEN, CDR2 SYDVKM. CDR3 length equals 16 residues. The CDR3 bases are TGTGCCAGCAGTTTGTCGCTGACAGTCTTGGCAGATACGCAGTATTTT. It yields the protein CASSLSLTVLADTQYF.

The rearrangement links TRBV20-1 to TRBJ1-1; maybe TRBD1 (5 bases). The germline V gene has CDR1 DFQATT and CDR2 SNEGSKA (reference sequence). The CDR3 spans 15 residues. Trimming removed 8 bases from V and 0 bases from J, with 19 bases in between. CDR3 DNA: TGCAGTACTCGGAGAGGGGCGAACATGAACACTGAAGCTTTCTTT. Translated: CSTRRGANMNTEAFF.

CDR3 amino acids: CASSLGGTMNTEAFF. CDR3 nucleotide sequence: TGCGCCAGCAGCTTGGGGGGAACTATGAACACTGAAGCTTTCTTT. The chain uses TRBV5-1 and TRBJ1-1, with D uncertain. Germline CDR1 is SGHRS and CDR2 is YFSETQ. The CDR3 consists of 15 residues. The germline V and J ends were trimmed by 0 bases and 0 bases, with 9 bases remaining between them.

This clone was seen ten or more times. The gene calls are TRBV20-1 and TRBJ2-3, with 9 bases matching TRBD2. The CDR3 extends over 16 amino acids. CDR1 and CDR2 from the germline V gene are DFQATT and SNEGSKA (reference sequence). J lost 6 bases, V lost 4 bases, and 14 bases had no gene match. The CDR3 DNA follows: TGCAGTGCTACAGTCTGGGGACTAGCCGGGGGGGATACGCAGTATTTT. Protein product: CSATVWGLAGGDTQYF.

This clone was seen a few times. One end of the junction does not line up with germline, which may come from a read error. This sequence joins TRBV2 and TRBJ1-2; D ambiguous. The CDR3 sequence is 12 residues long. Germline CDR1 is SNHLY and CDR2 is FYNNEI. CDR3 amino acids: CASSTRRHGYNF. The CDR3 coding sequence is TGTGCCAGCAGTACCAGGAGGCATGGCTACAACTTC.

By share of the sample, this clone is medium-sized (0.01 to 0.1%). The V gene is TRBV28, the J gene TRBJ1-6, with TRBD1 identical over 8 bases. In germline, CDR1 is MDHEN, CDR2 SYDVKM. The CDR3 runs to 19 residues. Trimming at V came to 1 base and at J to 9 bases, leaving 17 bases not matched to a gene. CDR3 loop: CASSLLGERTGSRGSPLHF. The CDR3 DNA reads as TGTGCCAGCAGTTTATTAGGGGAAAGGACAGGGTCCAGGGGTTCACCCCTCCACTTT.

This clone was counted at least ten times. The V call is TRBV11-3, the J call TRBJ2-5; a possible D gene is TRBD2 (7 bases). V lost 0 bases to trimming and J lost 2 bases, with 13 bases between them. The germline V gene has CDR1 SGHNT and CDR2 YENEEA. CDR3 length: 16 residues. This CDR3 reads CASSLDGGGAQETQYF. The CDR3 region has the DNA TGTGCCAGCAGCTTAGATGGGGGGGGGGCACAAGAGACCCAGTACTTC.